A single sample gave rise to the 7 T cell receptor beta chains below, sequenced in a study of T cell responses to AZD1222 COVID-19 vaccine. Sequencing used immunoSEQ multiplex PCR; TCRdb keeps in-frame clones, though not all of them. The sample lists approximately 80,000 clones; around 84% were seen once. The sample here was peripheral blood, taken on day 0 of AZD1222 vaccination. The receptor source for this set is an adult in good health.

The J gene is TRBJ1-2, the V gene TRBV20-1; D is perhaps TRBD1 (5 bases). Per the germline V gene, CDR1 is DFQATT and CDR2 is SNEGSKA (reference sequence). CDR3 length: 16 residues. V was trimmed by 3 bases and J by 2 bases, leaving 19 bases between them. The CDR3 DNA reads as TGCAGTGCTAGTGGTGATTTTACGGGGCCGAACTATGGCTACACCTTC. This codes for CSASGDFTGPNYGYTF.

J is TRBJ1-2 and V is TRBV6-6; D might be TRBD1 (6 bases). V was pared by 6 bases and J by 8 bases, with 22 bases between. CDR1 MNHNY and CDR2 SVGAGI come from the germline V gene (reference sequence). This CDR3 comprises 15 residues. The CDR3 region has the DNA TGTGCCAGCAGCCTTAACGGCGAGGGGGAGGGAGGCTACACCTTC. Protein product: CASSLNGEGEGGYTF.

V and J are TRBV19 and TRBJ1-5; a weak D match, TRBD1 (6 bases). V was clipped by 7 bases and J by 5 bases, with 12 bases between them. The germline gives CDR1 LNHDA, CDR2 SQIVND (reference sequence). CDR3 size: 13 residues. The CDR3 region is CASKYSGDQPQHF. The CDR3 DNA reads TGTGCCAGTAAATACTCAGGGGATCAGCCCCAGCATTTT.

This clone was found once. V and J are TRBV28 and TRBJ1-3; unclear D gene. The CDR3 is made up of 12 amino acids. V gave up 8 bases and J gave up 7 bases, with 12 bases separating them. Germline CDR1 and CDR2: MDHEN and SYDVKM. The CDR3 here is CASSVDINTIYF. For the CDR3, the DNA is TGTGCCAGCTCCGTGGATATCAACACCATATATTTT.

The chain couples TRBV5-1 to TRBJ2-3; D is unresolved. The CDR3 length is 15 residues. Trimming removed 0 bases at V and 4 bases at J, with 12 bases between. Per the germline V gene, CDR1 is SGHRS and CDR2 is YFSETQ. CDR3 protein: CASSLAPQRPDTQYF. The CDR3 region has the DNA TGCGCCAGCAGCTTGGCGCCACAACGACCAGATACGCAGTATTTT.

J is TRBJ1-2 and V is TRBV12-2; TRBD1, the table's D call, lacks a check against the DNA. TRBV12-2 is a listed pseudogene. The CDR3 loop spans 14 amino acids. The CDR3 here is CASRLAGTGSGYTF. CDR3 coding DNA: TGTGCAAGTCGCTTAGCTGGGACAGGGAGCGGCTACACCTTC.

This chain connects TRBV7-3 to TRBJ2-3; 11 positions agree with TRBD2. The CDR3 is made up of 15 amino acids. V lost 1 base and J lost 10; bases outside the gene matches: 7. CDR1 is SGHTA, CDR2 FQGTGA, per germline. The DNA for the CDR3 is TGTGCCAGCAGCTTAAATCGACTAGCGGGGATAGCGCAGTATTTT. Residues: CASSLNRLAGIAQYF.